Below, 8 T cell receptor beta chains from the same sample are listed, as sequenced in a study of T cell repertoires in aging, cancer and after chemotherapy. Rearranged V-D-J TRB sequences were amplified with a mixed TRB-A/B primer pool. Using its own MiXCR run on the multiplex PCR reads, TCRdb lists one record per CDR3 protein. Among over a thousand distinct CDR3 sequences listed, 21% were seen once. TCR beta rearrangements were amplified from peripheral blood genomic DNA. The material sequenced was blood. The receptor set was obtained from a human donor with a solid tumor.

Within the sample, this clonotype is medium-sized. This chain connects TRBV6-2 or TRBV6-3 to TRBJ2-2; D unresolved. CDR1 is MNHEY, CDR2 SVGEGT, per germline. This CDR3 contains 19 residues. V was clipped by 0 bases and J by 0 bases, with 17 bases between them. CDR3 region: CASSYSIDPISANTGELFF. The CDR3 DNA reads as TGTGCCAGCAGTTACTCGATAGACCCAATCTCCGCGAACACCGGGGAGCTGTTTTTT.

This clonotype is judged medium-sized (0.01 to 0.1%). The rearrangement links TRBV10-1 to TRBJ2-7, with 7 bases lining up with TRBD2. The CDR3 has 15 residues. V trimming: 2 bases; J trimming: 3 bases; junction bases outside the gene matches: 7. CDR1 WNHNN and CDR2 SYGVQD come from the germline V gene (reference sequence). The DNA of the CDR3 is TGCGCCAGCAGTGAGGTTGGCGGGAGACACTACGAGCAGTACTTC. This encodes CASSEVGGRHYEQYF.

Judged by abundance, this clonotype is medium-sized. The chain is built from TRBV15 and TRBJ1-6; 7 bases line up with TRBD1. J lost 13 bases, V lost 0 bases, and 6 bases had no gene match. CDR3 size: 14 residues. The germline V gene has CDR1 LNHNV and CDR2 YYDKDF (reference sequence). The CDR3 sequence is CATSRDLGQVPLHF. The CDR3 DNA follows: TGTGCCACCAGCAGAGATTTAGGACAGGTCCCCCTCCACTTT. The variable domain in full, with the rest retrieved from reference TRBV15 and TRBJ1-6, is DAMVIQNPRYQVTQFGKPVTLSCSQTLNHNVMYWYQQKSSQAPKLLFHYYDKDFNNEADTPDNFQSRRPNTSFCFLDIRSPGLGDTAMYLCATSRDLGQVPLHFGNGTRLTVT.

This clonotype ranks as medium-sized. This chain joins TRBV19 and TRBJ1-1, with unresolved D. Germline lookup yields CDR1 LNHDA and CDR2 SQIVND (reference sequence). The CDR3 consists of 13 residues. V dropped 7 bases and J dropped 1 base, with 10 bases sitting between them. CDR3 in DNA: TGTGCCAGTACCTCTCAGCCGAACACTGAAGCTTTCTTT. This codes for CASTSQPNTEAFF.

This clonotype was recorded a few times. The genes are TRBV7-2 and TRBJ2-2; D call uncertain. The germline V gene encodes CDR1 SGHTA and CDR2 FQGNSA. Trimming left V 1 base short and J 6 bases short, with 12 bases between. This CDR3 contains 15 residues. The CDR3 spells CASSLDPSSAGELFF. DNA for the CDR3: TGTGCCAGCAGCTTAGACCCCTCGTCCGCCGGGGAGCTGTTTTTT.

The chain carries TRBV5-3 and TRBJ2-7, with 8 nucleotides matching TRBD1. TRBV5-3 is classed as an ORF, of uncertain function. The J segment lost 9 bases and the V segment lost 2 bases, leaving 1 base of the junction unmatched. This CDR3 comprises 11 residues. The CDR3 here is CARSLGTGQYF. The CDR3 coding sequence is TGTGCCAGAAGCTTAGGGACAGGGCAGTACTTC.

The chain recombines TRBV7-9 with TRBJ2-7, with 8 bases fitting TRBD1. The CDR3 spans 11 residues. V trimming: 3 bases; J trimming: 9 bases; junction bases outside the gene matches: 1. The V gene's germline CDR1 is SEHNR and CDR2 FQNEAQ (reference sequence). CDR3 sequence: CASSLGTGQYF. CDR3 nucleotide sequence: TGTGCCAGCAGCTTGGGGACAGGGCAGTACTTC.

This CDR3 is CSARPLAGVYEQYF. CDR3 nucleotide sequence: TGCAGTGCTCGACCACTAGCGGGGGTCTACGAGCAGTACTTC. The chain links TRBV20-1 to TRBJ2-7; TRBD2 matches at 11 bases. Germline V lookup: CDR1 DFQATT, CDR2 SNEGSKA (reference sequence). This CDR3 region has 14 residues. Losses at the gene ends were 5 bases for V and 3 bases for J; bases not matched to a gene: 6.